The rows below give T cell receptor beta chains drawn from one sample of a study of T-cell reconstitution after alpha-beta-depleted transplantation in children. TCRdb re-analysed the PCR reads in MiXCR, keeping a single row per CDR3 protein. Of around 370,000 distinct CDR3 sequences listed, about a tenth are singletons. Source: PBMCs from the stem cell graft donor, taken from the stem cell graft. The source is a human donor who donated a stem cell graft to a child with acute lymphoblastic leukemia. Each CDR3 is given with its conserved first and last residue. D genes are given only for firm matches. Some rows have no size entry. The others give once, few or many, or a class for an expanded clone.

TRBV6-5	NA	few	TRBJ2-1	TGTGCCAGCAGTTACCCGGACACCCGAGGGTACAATGAGCAGTTCTTC	CASSYPDTRGYNEQFF
TRBV12-3/TRBV12-4	NA	few	TRBJ2-3	TGTGCCAGCAGTCCCACCTCTCCGGGACTCCGCACAGATACGCAGTATTTT	CASSPTSPGLRTDTQYF
TRBV11-2	NA	few	TRBJ2-5	TGTGCCAGCAGCTTAGTGGCTAGCAGCCAAAGACAAGAGACCCAGTACTTC	CASSLVASSQRQETQYF
TRBV27	NA	NA	TRBJ1-1	TGTGCCAGCAGTTTTAGTCGTCAGGGAGGGAACACTGAAGCTTTCTTT	CASSFSRQGGNTEAFF
TRBV20-1	NA	NA	TRBJ1-2	TGCAGTGCTAGACGTACAGGGTTCATTAACTATGGCTACACCTTC	CSARRTGFINYGYTF
TRBV12-3/TRBV12-4	NA	many	TRBJ1-5	TGTGCCAGCAGTTTAAGTTTTGGGCAGGGTTATCAGCCCCAGCATTTT	CASSLSFGQGYQPQHF
TRBV4-3	NA	many	TRBJ1-3	TGCGCCAGCAGCCCGTCTCTCGATCTGAACACCATATATTTT	CASSPSLDLNTIYF
TRBV12-3/TRBV12-4	TRBD1	few	TRBJ2-7	TGTGCCAGTCTAGGACAGGGCTACGAGCAGTACTTC	CASLGQGYEQYF
TRBV7-8	TRBD1	NA	TRBJ2-7	TGTGCCAGCAGCTTTTACAGGGGCCCCTACGAGCAGTACTTC	CASSFYRGPYEQYF
TRBV20-1	TRBD1	NA	TRBJ1-1	TGCAGTGCCGAAAGGGACAGGTTATGGGACACTGAAGCTTTCTTT	CSAERDRLWDTEAFF
TRBV7-8	NA	NA	TRBJ2-7	TGTGCCAGCAGCTTAGGGCTCGAGGGGGCCTACGAGCAGTACTTC	CASSLGLEGAYEQYF
TRBV6-2/TRBV6-3	TRBD1	NA	TRBJ1-5	TGTGCCAGCAGTTACTCCTCCGACAGGGTTCAGCCCCAGCATTTT	CASSYSSDRVQPQHF
TRBV12-3/TRBV12-4	TRBD2	NA	TRBJ2-7	TGTGCCAGCAGTTTAGCATATGGACTAGCGGGAGTAAGCCAGTACTTC	CASSLAYGLAGVSQYF
TRBV7-9	NA	few	TRBJ1-1	TGTGCCAGCAGCACACCATGGACGGACACTGAAGCTTTCTTT	CASSTPWTDTEAFF
TRBV4-3	NA	few	TRBJ1-3	TGCGCCAGCAGCCAGGAGTACCACTCTGGAAACACCATATATTTT	CASSQEYHSGNTIYF
TRBV15	TRBD2	few	TRBJ2-1	TGTGCCACCAGCAGAGAGGTCGCGGGAGCGGCCCTACAGCAGTTCTTC	CATSREVAGAALQQFF
TRBV5-1	NA	few	TRBJ2-7	TGCGCCAGCAGCTCACCGGGACCCCTTTACGAGCAGTACTTC	CASSSPGPLYEQYF
TRBV3-1	TRBD2	NA	TRBJ2-2	TGTGCCAGCAGCTACGCGCTAGCGGGAGCGACGAACACCGGGGAGCTGTTTTTT	CASSYALAGATNTGELFF
TRBV5-1	TRBD2	few	TRBJ2-1	TGCGCCAGCAGTCGTCGCACAAATCTAGCGGGAGGGAGCTCCTACAATGAGCAGTTCTTC	CASSRRTNLAGGSSYNEQFF
TRBV7-2	NA	many	TRBJ2-7	TGTGCCAGCACTCGGGGTGGAGGGGACTACGAGCAGTACTTC	CASTRGGGDYEQYF
TRBV5-8	NA	NA	TRBJ2-2	TGTGCCAGCAGCTTGATCACAGGGCCCACCGGGGAGCTGTTTTTT	CASSLITGPTGELFF
TRBV5-1	NA	few	TRBJ2-3	TGCGCCAGCAGCTTGGATACAGGGAGCACAGATACGCAGTATTTT	CASSLDTGSTDTQYF
TRBV29-1	NA	few	TRBJ1-1	TGCAGCGTTGAAGATCTAACAGGTGGGCCTGAAGCTTTCTTT	CSVEDLTGGPEAFF
TRBV19	NA	NA	TRBJ1-1	TGTGCCAGTAGTATTGGGGGACTGAACACTGAAGCTTTCTTT	CASSIGGLNTEAFF
TRBV12-3/TRBV12-4	NA	NA	TRBJ1-1	TGTGCCAACTCACTAGGGATGAACACTGAAGCTTTCTTT	CANSLGMNTEAFF
TRBV20-1	TRBD1	few	TRBJ2-7	TGCAGTGCTAGAGATCAGGGACAGACCCTTTCGGGCGAGCAGTACTTC	CSARDQGQTLSGEQYF
TRBV10-3	NA	many	TRBJ2-7	TGTGCCATCAGTGAGGGTGCATACGAGCAGTACTTC	CAISEGAYEQYF
TRBV18	NA	many	TRBJ2-1	TGTGCCAGCTCTCCGACGCAGTTTGGTGAGCAGTTCTTC	CASSPTQFGEQFF
TRBV7-8	TRBD2	few	TRBJ2-1	TGTGCCAGCAGCCCTCGGGAGGGCCCGATTGAGCAGTTCTTC	CASSPREGPIEQFF
TRBV5-1	TRBD1	many	TRBJ1-5	TGCGCCAGCTCCCCACTTACAGGGGCGGGACAGCCCCAGCATTTT	CASSPLTGAGQPQHF
TRBV25-1	NA	few	TRBJ2-5	TGTGCCAGCAGTTTCGGGGGCGCGAAGACCCAGTACTTC	CASSFGGAKTQYF
TRBV29-1	TRBD1	many	TRBJ1-2	TGCAGCGCAGAGACAGGGGGCGATGGCTACACCTTC	CSAETGGDGYTF
TRBV27	NA	few	TRBJ2-7	TGTGCCAGCAGATCGGACTTGAGCTCCTACGAGCAGTACTTC	CASRSDLSSYEQYF
TRBV7-2	NA	few	TRBJ1-3	TGTGCCAGCAGCACTAGTGGGGGGACCAACACCATATATTTT	CASSTSGGTNTIYF
TRBV3-1	TRBD1	NA	TRBJ1-1	TGTGCCAGCTGTTTAGCGCTGGGACAGGGGACACCCGGGTGGGAAGCTTTCTTT	CASCLALGQGTPGWEAFF
TRBV7-9	NA	many	TRBJ1-1	TGTGCCAGCAGCCCCGGGGGGGGTGGCACTGAAGCTTTCTTT	CASSPGGGGTEAFF
TRBV27	NA	NA	TRBJ2-7	TGTGCCAGCAGTTACCAGCGCCTGAGCTCCTACGAGCAGTACTTC	CASSYQRLSSYEQYF
TRBV3-1	TRBD1	once	TRBJ1-1	TGTGCCAGCAGCCCTAACAGGGGGAACACTGAAGCTTTCTTT	CASSPNRGNTEAFF
TRBV7-2	TRBD2	few	TRBJ2-3	TGTGCCAGCAGCTCGGGTAGCGGGACTAGCACAGATACGCAGTATTTT	CASSSGSGTSTDTQYF
TRBV4-3	NA	NA	TRBJ1-2	TGCGCCAGCAGCCAATCGGGGGCCTATGGCTACACCTTC	CASSQSGAYGYTF
TRBV9	NA	NA	TRBJ2-5	TGTGCCAGCAGCGTAGACTCTTGGACTTTCGAGACCCAGTACTTC	CASSVDSWTFETQYF
TRBV28	NA	NA	TRBJ2-1	TGTGCCAGCGGGGGACTGCGGGAGCAGTTCTTC	CASGGLREQFF
TRBV4-1	NA	few	TRBJ2-3	TGCGCCAGCAGCCAAGTGGGCCGGGGAGGATCAGATACGCAGTATTTT	CASSQVGRGGSDTQYF
TRBV12-3/TRBV12-4	NA	NA	TRBJ2-1	TGTGCCAGCAGTGTCGGGACCAGCAACAATGAGCAGTTCTTC	CASSVGTSNNEQFF
TRBV6-5	NA	NA	TRBJ2-5	TGTGCCAGCAGTTACCCCGGTGACCCTTCCGCCCAAGAGACCCAGTACTTC	CASSYPGDPSAQETQYF
TRBV7-9	NA	NA	TRBJ2-2	TGTGCCAGCAGCTTTTCTAGAGCGAGACTCACCGGGGAGCTGTTTTTT	CASSFSRARLTGELFF
TRBV5-1	NA	NA	TRBJ2-1	TGCGCCAGCAGCTCCGGATGGTCATACAATGAGCAGTTCTTC	CASSSGWSYNEQFF
TRBV4-2	TRBD1	NA	TRBJ2-1	TGTGCCAGCAGCCCCAGGGACAGGGGTTATGAGCAGTTCTTC	CASSPRDRGYEQFF
TRBV7-9	NA	few	TRBJ2-1	TGTGCCAGCAGCTCTACACAGGGTTTCAATGAGCAGTTCTTC	CASSSTQGFNEQFF
TRBV20-1	TRBD2	NA	TRBJ2-1	TGCAGTGCTAGAGATAGACTAGCGGCTTACAATGAGCAGTTCTTC	CSARDRLAAYNEQFF
TRBV20-1	NA	NA	TRBJ2-5	TGCAGTGCTATTTTCGGGGGCCAAGAGACCCAGTACTTC	CSAIFGGQETQYF
TRBV12-3/TRBV12-4	TRBD2	many	TRBJ2-1	TGTGCCAGCAGTCCCTCGGGACTAGCAGTTTACAATGAGCAGTTCTTC	CASSPSGLAVYNEQFF
TRBV20-1	TRBD1	many	TRBJ1-2	TGCAGTGCGATTCGACAGGGTAACTATGGCTACACCTTC	CSAIRQGNYGYTF
TRBV27	TRBD1	NA	TRBJ2-1	TGTGCCAGCAGTTCCCCCGGGACAGGGGATGAGCAGTTCTTC	CASSSPGTGDEQFF
TRBV10-3	NA	NA	TRBJ2-7	TGTGCCATCAGTGAGGGAGCGACCTACGAGCAGTACTTC	CAISEGATYEQYF
TRBV12-3/TRBV12-4	TRBD2	few	TRBJ2-7	TGTGCCAGCAGTTTAAAGGGACTAGCGGAGCCTACGGGGCAGTACTTC	CASSLKGLAEPTGQYF